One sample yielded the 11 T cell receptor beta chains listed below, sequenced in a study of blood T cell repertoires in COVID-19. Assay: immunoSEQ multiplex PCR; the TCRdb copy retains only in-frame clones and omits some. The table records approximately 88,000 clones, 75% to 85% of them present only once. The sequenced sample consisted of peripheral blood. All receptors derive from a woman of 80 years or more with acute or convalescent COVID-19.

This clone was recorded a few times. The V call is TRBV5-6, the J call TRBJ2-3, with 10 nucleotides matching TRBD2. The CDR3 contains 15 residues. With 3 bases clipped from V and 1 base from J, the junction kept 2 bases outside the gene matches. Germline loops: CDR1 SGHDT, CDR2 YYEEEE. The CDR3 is CASSSGTSGTDTQYF. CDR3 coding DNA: TGTGCCAGCAGCTCCGGGACTAGCGGCACAGATACGCAGTATTTT. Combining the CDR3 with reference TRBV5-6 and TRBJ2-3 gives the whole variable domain DAGVTQSPTHLIKTRGQQVTLRCSPKSGHDTVSWYQQALGQGPQFIFQYYEEEERQRGNFPDRFSGHQFPNYSSELNVNALLLGDSALYLCASSSGTSGTDTQYFGPGTRLTVL.

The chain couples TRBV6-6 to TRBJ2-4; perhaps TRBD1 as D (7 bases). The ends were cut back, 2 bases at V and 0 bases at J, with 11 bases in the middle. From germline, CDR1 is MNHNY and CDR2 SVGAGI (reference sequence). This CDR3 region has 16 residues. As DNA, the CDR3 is TGTGCCAGCAGTTACGCGGGACAGCAAGCCAAAAACATTCAGTACTTC. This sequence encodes CASSYAGQQAKNIQYF.

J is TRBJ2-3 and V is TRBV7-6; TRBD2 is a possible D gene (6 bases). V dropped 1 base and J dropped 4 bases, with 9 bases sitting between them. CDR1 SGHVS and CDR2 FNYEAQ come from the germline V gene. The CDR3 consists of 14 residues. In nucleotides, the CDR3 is TGTGCCAGCAGCTTAGGGGGAGGTGCAGATACGCAGTATTTT. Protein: CASSLGGGADTQYF.

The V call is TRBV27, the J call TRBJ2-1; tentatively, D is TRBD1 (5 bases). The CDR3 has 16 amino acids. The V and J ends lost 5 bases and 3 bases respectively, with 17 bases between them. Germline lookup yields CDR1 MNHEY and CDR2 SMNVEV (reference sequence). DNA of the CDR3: TGTGCCAGCAGTCCCACCCCCCGGACATACTACAATGAGCAGTTCTTC. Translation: CASSPTPRTYYNEQFF.

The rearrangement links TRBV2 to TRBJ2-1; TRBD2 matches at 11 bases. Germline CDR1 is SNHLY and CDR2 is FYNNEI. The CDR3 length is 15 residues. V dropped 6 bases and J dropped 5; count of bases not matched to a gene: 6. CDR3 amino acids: CASRAGTSGNNEQFF. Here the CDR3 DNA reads TGTGCCAGCAGGGCCGGGACTAGCGGTAACAATGAGCAGTTCTTC.

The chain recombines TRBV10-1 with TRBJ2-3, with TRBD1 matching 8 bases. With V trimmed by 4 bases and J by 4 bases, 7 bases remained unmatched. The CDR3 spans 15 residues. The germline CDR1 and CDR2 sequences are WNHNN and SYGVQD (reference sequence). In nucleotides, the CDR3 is TGCGCCAGCAGTGGGGGCAGGGGGCGCCCAGATACGCAGTATTTT. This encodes CASSGGRGRPDTQYF.

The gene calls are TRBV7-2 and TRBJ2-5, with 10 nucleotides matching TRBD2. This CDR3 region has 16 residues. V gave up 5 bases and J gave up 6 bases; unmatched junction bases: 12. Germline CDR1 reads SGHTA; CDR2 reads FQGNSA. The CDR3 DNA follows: TGTGCCAGCAGCAATTCCGGGACTAGCGATTGGAAGACCCAGTACTTC. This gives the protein CASSNSGTSDWKTQYF.

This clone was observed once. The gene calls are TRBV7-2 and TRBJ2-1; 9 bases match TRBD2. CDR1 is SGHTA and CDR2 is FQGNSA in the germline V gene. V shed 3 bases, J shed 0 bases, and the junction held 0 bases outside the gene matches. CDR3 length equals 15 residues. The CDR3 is CASSFSGSSYNEQFF. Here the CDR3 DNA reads TGTGCCAGCAGCTTTAGCGGGAGCTCCTACAATGAGCAGTTCTTC.

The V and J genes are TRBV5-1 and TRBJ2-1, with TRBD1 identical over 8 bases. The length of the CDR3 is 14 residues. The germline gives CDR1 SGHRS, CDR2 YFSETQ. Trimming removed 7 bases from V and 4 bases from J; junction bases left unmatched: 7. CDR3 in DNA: TGCGCCAGCGGGTTGGACAGGGCTTACAATGAGCAGTTCTTC. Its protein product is CASGLDRAYNEQFF.

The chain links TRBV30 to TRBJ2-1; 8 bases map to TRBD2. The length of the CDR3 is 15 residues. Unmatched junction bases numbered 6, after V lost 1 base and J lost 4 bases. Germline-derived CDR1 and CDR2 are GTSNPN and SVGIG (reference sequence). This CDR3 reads CAWSDSGLGYNEQFF. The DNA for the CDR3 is TGTGCCTGGAGTGACTCGGGACTAGGGTACAATGAGCAGTTCTTC.

The CDR3 is CASRSSGRGTDTQYF. The CDR3 DNA follows: TGTGCCAGTCGGTCGAGCGGGAGGGGCACAGATACGCAGTATTTT. The chain carries TRBV19 and TRBJ2-3; TRBD2 matches at 10 bases. This CDR3 spans 15 amino acids. Germline CDR1 LNHDA, CDR2 SQIVND (reference sequence). V shed 8 bases, J shed 1 base, and the junction held 6 bases outside the gene matches.